A selection of T cell receptor beta chains follows, all from one sample in a study of vaccination effects on CD4 cells after COVID-19. Their antigens remain unidentified. Clones were sequenced by immunoSEQ multiplex PCR, and TCRdb holds only the in-frame ones, with some missing. Seen here are roughly 68,000 clones, under 80% observed once, and the top ten hold roughly a quarter. The sequenced sample was CD4+ T cells from PBMCs cultured without peptide, obtained before COVID-19 vaccination. The receptor source for this set is a human donor who had a prior SARS-CoV-2 infection. Both conserved end residues are part of each CDR3. A D gene is named only where the DNA matches it firmly. Clone size is stated in some rows and not others, as once, few, many or a class when expanded.

v_call: TRBV5-1; d_call: TRBD2; j_call: TRBJ2-1; clone_size: few; cdr3_nt: TGCGCCAGCAGCTTGGGCTTCGGGGGGGCCTACAATGAGCAGTTCTTC; cdr3_aa: CASSLGFGGAYNEQFF
v_call: TRBV30; d_call: NA; j_call: TRBJ1-2; clone_size: NA; cdr3_nt: TGTGCCTGGAGTCGGACAGACTTTAACTATGGCTACACCTTC; cdr3_aa: CAWSRTDFNYGYTF
v_call: TRBV2; d_call: NA; j_call: TRBJ1-5; clone_size: NA; cdr3_nt: TGTGCCAGCAGGGCAGAGGGGAATCAGCCCCAGCATTTT; cdr3_aa: CASRAEGNQPQHF
v_call: TRBV10-3; d_call: NA; j_call: TRBJ1-4; clone_size: once; cdr3_nt: TGTGCCACCTCAACTAATGAAAAACTGTTTTTT; cdr3_aa: CATSTNEKLFF
v_call: TRBV2; d_call: NA; j_call: TRBJ1-6; clone_size: NA; cdr3_nt: TGTGCCAGCCGTAAGACCGACAGTTATAATTCACCCCTCCACTTT; cdr3_aa: CASRKTDSYNSPLHF
v_call: TRBV10-3; d_call: TRBD1; j_call: TRBJ2-5; clone_size: NA; cdr3_nt: TGTGCCATCAGCGCCGGGACAGGGGCAGAGACCCAGTACTTC; cdr3_aa: CAISAGTGAETQYF
v_call: TRBV6-5; d_call: TRBD1; j_call: TRBJ2-7; clone_size: NA; cdr3_nt: TGTGCCAGCACCCGAGGACAGGGAACCTACGAGCAGTACTTC; cdr3_aa: CASTRGQGTYEQYF
v_call: TRBV11-1; d_call: NA; j_call: TRBJ2-2; clone_size: NA; cdr3_nt: TGTGCCAGCAGCTACGGCGGTGTGGACGGGGAGCTGTTTTTT; cdr3_aa: CASSYGGVDGELFF
v_call: TRBV5-6; d_call: NA; j_call: TRBJ2-7; clone_size: NA; cdr3_nt: TGTGCCAGCAGCTTTTCGGCAGGGGCGGTCGAGCAGTACTTC; cdr3_aa: CASSFSAGAVEQYF
v_call: TRBV4-3; d_call: NA; j_call: TRBJ2-7; clone_size: NA; cdr3_nt: TGCGCCAGCAGCCAAGATCTGGGAGCCTCAGATTACGAGCAGTACTTC; cdr3_aa: CASSQDLGASDYEQYF
v_call: TRBV7-9; d_call: TRBD2; j_call: TRBJ2-3; clone_size: NA; cdr3_nt: TGTGCCAGCAGCTTATTGGCCGTCAGACTAGCGGGTACAGATACGCAGTATTTT; cdr3_aa: CASSLLAVRLAGTDTQYF
v_call: TRBV5-5; d_call: NA; j_call: TRBJ2-7; clone_size: NA; cdr3_nt: TGTGCCAGCAGCTTGTGGGCTGAGGGGCCCTACGAGCAGTACTTC; cdr3_aa: CASSLWAEGPYEQYF
v_call: TRBV19; d_call: NA; j_call: TRBJ1-5; clone_size: NA; cdr3_nt: TGTGCCAGTAGTATTTCCCCGGATAGCAATCAGCCCCAGCATTTT; cdr3_aa: CASSISPDSNQPQHF
v_call: TRBV11-2; d_call: NA; j_call: TRBJ2-1; clone_size: few; cdr3_nt: TGTGCCAGCAGCTTAGTTTGGGGGAGGTACAATGAGCAGTTCTTC; cdr3_aa: CASSLVWGRYNEQFF
v_call: TRBV7-9; d_call: TRBD2; j_call: TRBJ2-1; clone_size: few; cdr3_nt: TGTGCCAGCAGCTTACCGGGGGGGACAGAGCAGTTCTTC; cdr3_aa: CASSLPGGTEQFF
v_call: TRBV5-5; d_call: NA; j_call: TRBJ2-1; clone_size: NA; cdr3_nt: TGTGCCAGCAGCTTTCAAGGGAATGAGCAGTTCTTC; cdr3_aa: CASSFQGNEQFF
v_call: TRBV7-9; d_call: TRBD1; j_call: TRBJ1-6; clone_size: NA; cdr3_nt: TGTGCCAGCAGTTTTACAGGGGGCGCCGCACCCCTCCACTTT; cdr3_aa: CASSFTGGAAPLHF
v_call: TRBV2; d_call: NA; j_call: TRBJ2-7; clone_size: NA; cdr3_nt: TGTGCCAGCAGTCGAGGAGGGGGGTCCTACGAGCAGTACTTC; cdr3_aa: CASSRGGGSYEQYF
v_call: TRBV19; d_call: NA; j_call: TRBJ2-6; clone_size: NA; cdr3_nt: TGTGCCAGTAAGGGGCTGAGCTCTGGGGCCAACGTCCTGACTTTC; cdr3_aa: CASKGLSSGANVLTF
v_call: TRBV7-2; d_call: NA; j_call: TRBJ2-1; clone_size: NA; cdr3_nt: TGTGCCAGCAGCTCAACACGACAAGCCCCCAATGAGCAGTTCTTC; cdr3_aa: CASSSTRQAPNEQFF
v_call: TRBV7-3; d_call: NA; j_call: TRBJ2-1; clone_size: NA; cdr3_nt: TGTGCCAGCAGCGGGGCATATCAGGCCAATGAGCAGTTCTTC; cdr3_aa: CASSGAYQANEQFF
v_call: TRBV9; d_call: NA; j_call: TRBJ1-2; clone_size: NA; cdr3_nt: TGTGCCAGCAGCGTAGGTTTATTGGGGACAAACTATGGCTACACCTTC; cdr3_aa: CASSVGLLGTNYGYTF
v_call: TRBV4-1; d_call: NA; j_call: TRBJ1-1; clone_size: NA; cdr3_nt: TGCGCCAGCAGCCGTGCGGACAGCGAAGCTTTCTTT; cdr3_aa: CASSRADSEAFF
v_call: TRBV18; d_call: NA; j_call: TRBJ2-7; clone_size: NA; cdr3_nt: TGTGCCAGCTCACCGAGAGCTTACGAGCAGTACTTC; cdr3_aa: CASSPRAYEQYF
v_call: TRBV4-1; d_call: NA; j_call: TRBJ1-5; clone_size: NA; cdr3_nt: TGCGCCAGCAGCCCCCGAGGGGGGGCTGGGAGCAATCAGCCCCAGCATTTT; cdr3_aa: CASSPRGGAGSNQPQHF
v_call: TRBV11-2; d_call: NA; j_call: TRBJ2-5; clone_size: NA; cdr3_nt: TGTGCCAGCAGCTTTGGGGTCGCGGAAGAGACCCAGTACTTC; cdr3_aa: CASSFGVAEETQYF
v_call: TRBV20-1; d_call: NA; j_call: TRBJ1-1; clone_size: NA; cdr3_nt: TGCAGTGCTTTTCTGGGTACTGAAGCTTTCTTT; cdr3_aa: CSAFLGTEAFF